This TCR beta chain emerged from a study of post-analysis software for immune sequencing data. The wider study: Patients with relapsing-remitting, secondary progressive and progressive-relapsing multiple sclerosis courses were all represented.

Losses at the gene ends were 1 base for V and 10 bases for J; bases not matched to a gene: 9. Germline lookup yields CDR1 MGHRA and CDR2 YSYEKL. The CDR3 runs to 15 residues. The sample holds a few counts of this clonotype. Its antigen is still unknown. The library was made from cDNA and included unique molecular identifiers. The authors obtained 500,000 or so cDNA molecules from approximately 1 to 10 million T cells. TCRdb re-called the PCR reads with MiXCR, one entry per CDR3 protein. The sample includes hundreds of thousands of distinct CDR3 sequences, more than 50% seen only once; the top ten take approximately 10%. Study-wide results and caveats: A handful of TRBV segments were significantly more frequent in patients than in controls. TRBV5-6, TRBV5-1 and TRBV20-1 were among these segments. Those with multiple sclerosis, the patient group, showed significantly lower normalized Chao1 diversity than controls.

The chain recombines TRBV4-1 with TRBJ2-1; TRBD2 aligns across 8 bases. Sequenced: blood. This clonotype was sampled from a girl aged 2 to 10 with multiple sclerosis. The CDR3 reads CASSQVAGSEGEQFF. The DNA for the CDR3 is TGCGCCAGCAGCCAAGTAGCGGGAAGTGAGGGCGAGCAGTTCTTC.